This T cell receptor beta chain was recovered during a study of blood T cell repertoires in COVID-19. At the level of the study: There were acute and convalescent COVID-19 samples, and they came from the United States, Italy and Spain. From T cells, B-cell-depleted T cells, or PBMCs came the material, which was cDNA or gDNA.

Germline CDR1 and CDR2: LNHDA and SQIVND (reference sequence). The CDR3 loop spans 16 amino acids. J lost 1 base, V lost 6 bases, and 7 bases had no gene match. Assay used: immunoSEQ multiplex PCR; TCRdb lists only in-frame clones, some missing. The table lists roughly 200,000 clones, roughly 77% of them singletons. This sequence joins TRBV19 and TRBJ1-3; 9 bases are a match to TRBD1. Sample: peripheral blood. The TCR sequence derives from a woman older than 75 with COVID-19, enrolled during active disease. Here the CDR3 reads CASRGQGRASGNTIYF. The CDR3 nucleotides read TGTGCCAGTAGGGGACAGGGAAGGGCGTCTGGAAACACCATATATTTT.